This TCR beta chain was recorded in a study of T cell responses to AZD1222 COVID-19 vaccine. The study's findings and limits: CD4 TCRs linked to vaccination spanned spike, dominating at 160-218 and 743-854.

Concerning this clone itself: The antigen is unknown.

The table came from immunoSEQ multiplex PCR; TCRdb's copy has only in-frame clones and leaves some out. The sample has 90,000 to 150,000 clones; 85% to 90% are singletons. Trimming took off 3 bases at V and 0 bases at J, with 11 bases between the two ends. Germline-derived CDR1 and CDR2 are MNHEY and SMNVEV (reference sequence). This CDR3 contains 15 residues. The chain combines TRBV27 with TRBJ1-1; no clear D. This clonotype was sampled from an adult in good health. Sample: peripheral blood, taken on day 0 of AZD1222 vaccination. CDR3: CASSFDSEVNTEAFF. For the CDR3, the DNA is TGTGCCAGCAGTTTCGACTCCGAGGTGAACACTGAAGCTTTCTTT.